The sample holds one count of the clone carrying this T cell receptor beta chain. This sample is part of a study of technical replicates of blood from several donors. TCRdb's table, derived via immunoSEQ multiplex PCR, lists solely in-frame clones and lacks some. Of tens of thousands of clones in the sample, 93% were seen once. Germline CDR1 SGHDN, CDR2 FVKESK. The CDR3 covers 15 residues. V was trimmed by 0 bases and J by 1 base, leaving 9 bases between them. Sequencing was done on a sample of T cells isolated from PBMCs. The rearrangement uses TRBV14 and TRBJ2-5, with a weak D call TRBD2 (5 bases). The receptor's source is a human donor in good health. CDR3 nucleotide sequence: TGTGCCAGCAGCCAAGAATGGGAGAGCCAAGAGACCCAGTACTTC. This codes for CASSQEWESQETQYF.